This TCR beta chain was recorded in a study of T-cell reconstitution after alpha-beta-depleted transplantation in children. Unique molecular identifiers featured in how the TCRbeta library was prepared. TCRdb recomputed calls from the PCR reads with MiXCR, one row per CDR3 protein. Among hundreds of thousands of distinct CDR3 sequences, 10% to 15% were seen once, and the ten largest hold about 2.2%. The junction had 5 bases not matched to a gene; V was cut back by 2 bases and J by 6 bases. The CDR3 is 15 amino acids. The germline gives CDR1 SNHLY, CDR2 FYNNEI. This receptor was taken from a male patient younger than 18 who had a stem cell transplant for acute myeloid leukemia, so the T cells may come from the graft donor. This chain links TRBV2 with TRBJ2-5, with 11 positions matching TRBD2. Sequencing was performed on PBMCs, mostly from graft donor cells, taken 360 days after TCRalphabeta/CD19-depleted stem cell transplant. CDR3 DNA sequence: TGTGCCAGCAGTGAACTAGCGGGAGGTTTTCAGACCCAGTACTTC. This translates into CASSELAGGFQTQYF.